Each of the 18 T cell receptor beta chains below was sequenced from the same sample in a study of cytomegalovirus exposure and HLA in healthy donors. The PCR had 60 Vbeta and 13 Jbeta primers. The protocol was immunoSEQ multiplex PCR, while the TCRdb copy is restricted to in-frame clones and leaves out a portion. The sample carries 110,000 or so clones, more than 60% recorded once. Sequencing input: PBMCs. The receptors stem from a male donor in good health and CMV-seronegative.

The sample holds a few counts of this clone. The chain is built from TRBV2 and TRBJ2-3; TRBD2 is a possible D gene (7 bases). Per germline, CDR1 SNHLY and CDR2 FYNNEI. The length of the CDR3 is 15 residues. Trimming pared 8 bases from V and 4 bases from J, leaving 19 bases between. The CDR3 is CASAPPRGRADTQYF. The DNA of the CDR3 is TGTGCCAGCGCCCCCCCAAGGGGGAGGGCAGATACGCAGTATTTT.

The V gene is TRBV28, the J gene TRBJ2-7, with TRBD1 matching over 8 bases. Germline V gene lookup returns CDR1 MDHEN and CDR2 SYDVKM. The CDR3 covers 14 residues. Trimming cost V 3 bases and J 9 bases; bases outside gene matches: 10. The CDR3, as DNA: TGTGCCAGCAGTTTGTTCTCGGACAGGGAAGGGCAGTACTTC. Protein sequence: CASSLFSDREGQYF.

V is TRBV30 and J is TRBJ2-7, with D possibly being TRBD2 (5 bases). The CDR3 has 16 residues. Per the germline V gene, CDR1 is GTSNPN and CDR2 is SVGIG (reference sequence). The germline V and J ends were trimmed by 0 bases and 4 bases, with 19 bases remaining between them. Here the CDR3 DNA reads TGTGCCTGGAGTGTACTTGGAGGTAGACGGGATTACGAGCAGTACTTC. Protein sequence: CAWSVLGGRRDYEQYF.

This chain links TRBV27 with TRBJ2-2; 10 nucleotides agree with TRBD2. V was clipped by 2 bases and J by 1 base; unmatched bases: 4. The CDR3 consists of 17 residues. Per germline, CDR1 MNHEY and CDR2 SMNVEV (reference sequence). CDR3 in amino acids: CASSLRGLALNTGELFF. CDR3 DNA sequence: TGTGCCAGCAGTTTACGGGGACTAGCGTTGAACACCGGGGAGCTGTTTTTT.

This rearrangement joins TRBV7-8 to TRBJ1-3; perhaps TRBD1 as D (5 bases). The CDR3 totals 16 residues. Germline V gene lookup returns CDR1 SGHVS and CDR2 FQNEAQ. V gave up 5 bases and J gave up 9 bases, with 23 bases separating them. The CDR3 region is CASSPRRGILASTIYF. The CDR3 DNA reads TGTGCCAGCAGCCCAAGGCGGGGGATCCTCGCCTCCACCATATATTTT.

This clone was found a few times. This chain links TRBV6-5 with TRBJ2-2; the match to TRBD1 covers 7 bases. With 5 bases clipped from V and 3 bases from J, the junction kept 0 bases outside the gene matches. CDR3 length: 13 residues. Germline lookup yields CDR1 MNHEY and CDR2 SVGAGI. The CDR3 sequence is CASSDRDTGELFF. The DNA for the CDR3 is TGTGCCAGCAGTGACAGGGACACCGGGGAGCTGTTTTTT.

This sequence joins TRBV7-3 and TRBJ1-2; 7 bases align to TRBD1. The CDR3 spans 14 residues. V lost 8 bases to trimming and J lost 14 bases; unmatched junction nucleotides: 20. Germline V gene lookup returns CDR1 SGHTA and CDR2 FQGTGA. The CDR3 nucleotides are TGTGCCAGCCGCTCCGGGACAGCCACTTCAAAAATAACCTTC. Encoded protein: CASRSGTATSKITF.

In the case of this clone: At the DNA level, this CDR3 is encoded by other sequences in the same sample as well. The chain joins TRBV7-3 to TRBJ2-1; 12 nucleotides align to TRBD2. Trimming took 4 bases from V and 6 from J; bases not matched to a gene: 1. CDR3 length: 14 residues. Germline values: CDR1 SGHTA, CDR2 FQGTGA. CDR3 sequence reads: CASSSTSGSNEQFF. The CDR3, as DNA: TGTGCCAGCAGCTCGACTAGCGGGAGCAATGAGCAGTTCTTC.

The chain has TRBV30 and TRBJ2-7; 9 positions agree with TRBD2. With V trimmed by 5 bases and J by 6 bases, 2 bases remained unmatched. Germline values: CDR1 GTSNPN, CDR2 SVGIG (reference sequence). The CDR3 runs to 11 residues. CDR3 nucleotide sequence: TGTGCCTGGGCGGGGGGGGGCGAGCAGTACTTC. It encodes CAWAGGGEQYF.

The chain couples TRBV5-4 to TRBJ2-7, with 7 bases that match TRBD1. The CDR3 loop spans 15 amino acids. From germline, CDR1 is SGHNT and CDR2 YYREEE (reference sequence). V lost 0 bases, J lost 2 bases, and 5 bases stayed unmatched. CDR3 DNA: TGTGCCAGCAGCTTGGTCGACAGGGTCCCCTACGAGCAGTACTTC. Protein sequence: CASSLVDRVPYEQYF.

The CDR3 DNA follows: TGTGCCAGCAGCCCACTAGCGGGAGGGGAGACCCAGTACTTC. Translation: CASSPLAGGETQYF. V gene TRBV6-5 combines with J gene TRBJ2-5, with 13 positions matching TRBD2. This CDR3 contains 14 residues. CDR1 MNHEY and CDR2 SVGAGI come from the germline V gene. With 6 bases clipped from V and 5 bases from J, the junction kept 3 bases outside the gene matches.

V is TRBV27 and J is TRBJ2-1; D might be TRBD1 (7 bases). Germline CDR1 is MNHEY and CDR2 is SMNVEV (reference sequence). Trimming stripped 4 bases from V and 8 bases from J, with 27 bases between. The CDR3 extends over 18 amino acids. CDR3: CASSSQVGGGAWVDEQFF. CDR3 in DNA: TGTGCCAGCAGTTCCCAAGTAGGAGGGGGCGCCTGGGTCGATGAGCAGTTCTTC.

The chain links TRBV30 to TRBJ2-3; weak D call: TRBD2 (5 bases). Germline values: CDR1 GTSNPN, CDR2 SVGIG (reference sequence). The CDR3 spans 14 residues. The V gene lost 8 bases and the J gene lost 1 base, with 16 bases spanning the gap. For the CDR3, the DNA is TGTGCCCGTCGGGGAGTCGGGGGCACAGATACGCAGTATTTT. Its translation: CARRGVGGTDTQYF.

The chain recombines TRBV7-9 with TRBJ1-1, with D possibly TRBD1 on 6 matching bases. Per the germline V gene, CDR1 is SEHNR and CDR2 is FQNEAQ (reference sequence). V lost 5 bases to trimming and J lost 3 bases, with 13 bases between them. The CDR3 runs 14 residues. The CDR3 nucleotides are TGTGCCAGCAGCCCCCTAGGGGGATACACTGAAGCTTTCTTT. Protein: CASSPLGGYTEAFF.

In its sample, this clone was seen once. V is TRBV5-4 and J is TRBJ2-2, with 7 nucleotides matching TRBD2. The CDR3 spans 15 residues. The ends lost 0 bases at V and 1 base at J; junction bases unmatched: 0. CDR1 SGHNT and CDR2 YYREEE come from the germline V gene (reference sequence). The CDR3 DNA reads as TGTGCCAGCAGCTTGGAGCGGGAGAACACCGGGGAGCTGTTTTTT. Translating gives CASSLERENTGELFF.

The chain is built from TRBV5-1 and TRBJ2-5; D remains unclear. Trimming left V 0 bases short and J 4 bases short, with 13 bases between. CDR1 and CDR2 from the germline V gene are SGHRS and YFSETQ. The CDR3 runs to 15 residues. The CDR3 spells CASSLGSSAGETQYF. The CDR3, as DNA: TGCGCCAGCAGCTTGGGGTCTTCTGCAGGAGAGACCCAGTACTTC.

The genes are TRBV7-3 and TRBJ2-6, with 8 bases that match TRBD1. Germline V gives CDR1 SGHTA, CDR2 FQGTGA. The CDR3 spans 17 residues. V shed 5 bases, J shed 3 bases, and the junction held 9 bases outside the gene matches. The CDR3 reads CASSASGQGDGANVLTF. CDR3 nucleotides: TGTGCCAGCAGCGCCTCAGGACAGGGAGATGGGGCCAACGTCCTGACTTTC. The full variable domain, in which reference TRBV7-3 and TRBJ2-6 provide the parts outside the CDR3, is GAGVSQTPSNKVTEKGKYVELRCDPISGHTALYWYRQSLGQGPEFLIYFQGTGAADDSGLPNDRFFAVRPEGSVSTLKIQRTERGDSAVYLCASSASGQGDGANVLTFGAGSRLTVL.

V is TRBV27 and J is TRBJ1-4, with 7 bases fitting TRBD1. Unmatched junction bases numbered 9, after V lost 9 bases and J lost 8 bases. The V gene's germline CDR1 is MNHEY and CDR2 SMNVEV (reference sequence). This CDR3 is 13 amino acids long. CDR3 loop: CASKRAGGEKLFF. The CDR3 region has the DNA TGTGCCAGTAAGAGAGCAGGGGGGGAAAAACTGTTTTTT.